Presented here are 31 T cell receptor beta chains from one specimen sequenced in a study of cytomegalovirus exposure and HLA in healthy donors. 60 Vbeta and 13 Jbeta primers were used in PCR. Generated by immunoSEQ multiplex PCR, the TCRdb table keeps only in-frame clones and is missing some. The data show about 130,000 clones, over 65% seen once. Sample: PBMCs. The receptor set was obtained from a man aged 35 to 55 in good health and CMV-seropositive.

The V gene is TRBV14, the J gene TRBJ2-7, with D perhaps TRBD1 (6 bases). V lost 0 bases, J lost 0 bases, and 18 bases lay in between. This CDR3 is built from 18 residues. In germline, CDR1 is SGHDN, CDR2 FVKESK. The chain's CDR3 is CASSQDKSGTRTSYEQYF. CDR3 in DNA: TGTGCCAGCAGCCAAGATAAGTCCGGGACAAGAACCTCCTACGAGCAGTACTTC.

The V and J genes are TRBV9 and TRBJ1-3; D remains ambiguous. Per germline, CDR1 SGDLS and CDR2 YYNGEE. The CDR3 has 15 residues. V was cut by 0 bases and J by 0 bases, with 7 bases left in between. Written as DNA, the CDR3 is TGTGCCAGCAGCGTAGGGGCGAACTCTGGAAACACCATATATTTT. Its translation: CASSVGANSGNTIYF.

The chain combines TRBV5-4 with TRBJ2-1; 10 bases fit TRBD2. This CDR3 comprises 15 residues. Germline V gene lookup returns CDR1 SGHNT and CDR2 YYREEE (reference sequence). The ends lost 4 bases at V and 9 bases at J; junction bases unmatched: 10. The CDR3 reads CASSRSGGARVEQFF. In DNA form, the CDR3 reads TGTGCCAGCAGCAGGAGCGGGGGGGCCAGGGTTGAGCAGTTCTTC.

The table lists this clone with a few counts. The chain recombines TRBV7-2 with TRBJ1-3; D is unresolved. Trimming shortened V by 5 bases and J by 6 bases, and 17 bases separated the two germline ends. Germline CDR1 SGHTA, CDR2 FQGNSA. The CDR3 has 15 residues. The CDR3 DNA is TGTGCCAGCAGCCCCCGGGGTGGGTTCGAAAACACCATATATTTT. Translated, it gives CASSPRGGFENTIYF.

The CDR3 spells CASSPPTTRTNYGYTF. CDR3 coding DNA: TGTGCCAGTAGTCCTCCGACTACCCGCACGAACTATGGCTACACCTTC. The chain joins TRBV19 to TRBJ1-2, with D uncertain. V lost 5 bases and J 2 bases, leaving 18 bases between the germline ends. Looked up from germline, CDR1 is LNHDA and CDR2 is SQIVND (reference sequence). The CDR3 sequence is 16 residues long.

The chain couples TRBV5-1 to TRBJ1-2; the match to TRBD1 covers 7 bases. The V segment lost 7 bases and the J segment 4 bases; nucleotides outside the gene matches: 4. The CDR3 runs to 12 residues. Germline values: CDR1 SGHRS, CDR2 YFSETQ. In DNA form, the CDR3 reads TGCGCCAGCGGAGACAGGGTCTATGGCTACACCTTC. Its protein product is CASGDRVYGYTF. The full variable domain, in which reference TRBV5-1 and TRBJ1-2 provide the parts outside the CDR3, is KAGVTQTPRYLIKTRGQQVTLSCSPISGHRSVSWYQQTPGQGLQFLFEYFSETQRNKGNFPGRFSGRQFSNSRSEMNVSTLELGDSALYLCASGDRVYGYTFGSGTRLTVV.

A note on this clone: The identical CDR3 is also encoded by other nucleotide sequences in the sample. The chain recombines TRBV5-1 with TRBJ1-1; 8 nucleotides align to TRBD1. V lost 4 bases and J lost 1; bases outside the gene matches: 6. The CDR3 contains 15 residues. Germline CDR1 reads SGHRS; CDR2 reads YFSETQ. This CDR3 is CASSPDRGTNTEAFF. The CDR3 coding sequence is TGCGCCAGCAGCCCCGACAGGGGAACGAACACTGAAGCTTTCTTT. Complete variable domain (other parts from reference TRBV5-1 and TRBJ1-1): KAGVTQTPRYLIKTRGQQVTLSCSPISGHRSVSWYQQTPGQGLQFLFEYFSETQRNKGNFPGRFSGRQFSNSRSEMNVSTLELGDSALYLCASSPDRGTNTEAFFGQGTRLTVV.

The V call is TRBV2, the J call TRBJ2-3, with D possibly matching TRBD2 (6 bases). The germline V and J ends were trimmed by 8 bases and 2 bases, with 14 bases remaining between them. CDR1 SNHLY and CDR2 FYNNEI come from the germline V gene. This CDR3 region has 14 residues. The CDR3 is CASLRDSNTDTQYF. In DNA, the CDR3 is TGTGCCAGCCTCCGGGACTCTAACACAGATACGCAGTATTTT.

This chain joins TRBV5-1 and TRBJ1-1; the D is unclear. Germline CDR1 is SGHRS and CDR2 is YFSETQ. Trimming left V 0 bases short and J 12 bases short, with 18 bases between. The CDR3 length is 14 residues. CDR3 protein: CASSLDGGPWETFF. The CDR3 coding sequence is TGCGCCAGCAGCTTGGACGGAGGGCCATGGGAGACTTTCTTT.

The chain combines TRBV9 with TRBJ2-5, with 8 bases fitting TRBD1. V shed 2 bases, J shed 4 bases, and the junction held 7 bases outside the gene matches. Per germline, CDR1 SGDLS and CDR2 YYNGEE. This CDR3 is built from 15 residues. The CDR3 loop reads CASSVLQGASETQYF. CDR3 DNA sequence: TGTGCCAGCAGCGTTTTGCAGGGGGCTTCAGAGACCCAGTACTTC.

The J gene is TRBJ2-1, the V gene TRBV2, with 9 bases identical to TRBD2. Germline loops: CDR1 SNHLY, CDR2 FYNNEI. The CDR3 runs to 14 residues. The V segment lost 6 bases and the J segment 3 bases; nucleotides outside the gene matches: 3. This CDR3 reads CASRTSGDYNEQFF. Here the CDR3 DNA reads TGTGCCAGCAGGACTAGCGGAGACTACAATGAGCAGTTCTTC.

The chain employs TRBV6-1 and TRBJ1-2; D not resolved. The CDR3 is 13 amino acids. V lost 7 bases and J 1 base, leaving 10 bases between the germline ends. Germline V lookup: CDR1 MNHNS, CDR2 SASEGT. In DNA form, the CDR3 reads TGTGCCAGCATCCTAGCCAGTAACTATGGCTACACCTTC. Its translation: CASILASNYGYTF.

The chain recombines TRBV28 with TRBJ1-5, with D unresolved. This CDR3 has 11 residues. From germline, CDR1 is MDHEN and CDR2 SYDVKM. The V gene lost 7 bases and the J gene lost 4 bases, with 5 bases spanning the gap. CDR3 nucleotide sequence: TGTGCCAGCACCCAAAATCAGCCCCAGCATTTT. This encodes CASTQNQPQHF.

This rearrangement joins TRBV19 to TRBJ1-5; tentative D call: TRBD1 (6 bases). Trimming removed 4 bases at V and 3 bases at J, with 13 bases between. Per germline, CDR1 LNHDA and CDR2 SQIVND (reference sequence). This CDR3 has 15 amino acids. The CDR3 is CASSTAGQLNQPQHF. The CDR3 nucleotides read TGTGCCAGTAGTACGGCCGGACAGCTCAATCAGCCCCAGCATTTT.

The CDR3 here is CATSRVQGQVGEKLFF. The CDR3 coding sequence is TGTGCCACCAGCAGAGTTCAGGGACAGGTCGGTGAAAAACTGTTTTTT. The V call is TRBV15, the J call TRBJ1-4, with TRBD1 matching 8 bases. This CDR3 contains 16 residues. The V gene's germline CDR1 is LNHNV and CDR2 YYDKDF (reference sequence). V lost 1 base, J lost 7 bases, and 8 bases stayed unmatched.

The chain uses TRBV4-3 and TRBJ2-7; D possibly corresponds to TRBD2 (5 bases). Trimming stripped 1 base from V and 2 bases from J, with 15 bases between. Germline-derived CDR1 and CDR2 are LGHNA and YSLEER. The CDR3 covers 16 residues. The CDR3 loop reads CASSQGSTGNPYEQYF. The CDR3 DNA follows: TGCGCCAGCAGCCAAGGGTCCACGGGGAATCCCTACGAGCAGTACTTC.

The genes are TRBV28 and TRBJ1-1; D gene uncertain. V was clipped by 6 bases and J by 7 bases, with 15 bases between them. Per the germline V gene, CDR1 is MDHEN and CDR2 is SYDVKM. The CDR3 is 13 amino acids. The CDR3 DNA reads TGTGCCAGCAGATTGCCCCATCAGGTTGAAGCTTTCTTT. This sequence encodes CASRLPHQVEAFF. Complete variable domain (other parts from reference TRBV28 and TRBJ1-1): DVKVTQSSRYLVKRTGEKVFLECVQDMDHENMFWYRQDPGLGLRLIYFSYDVKMKEKGDIPEGYSVSREKKERFSLILESASTNQTSMYLCASRLPHQVEAFFGQGTRLTVV.

The J gene is TRBJ1-1, the V gene TRBV7-9, with 10 positions matching TRBD1. Germline V CDR1 and CDR2: SEHNR, FQNEAQ (reference sequence). The CDR3 contains 14 residues. J was trimmed by 7 bases and V by 3 bases; bases with no gene match: 5. CDR3 nucleotides: TGTGCCAGCAGCTTGGGACAGGGGAATGGTGAAGCTTTCTTT. This encodes CASSLGQGNGEAFF.

The chain links TRBV2 to TRBJ2-7; 14 nucleotides align to TRBD2. Germline CDR1 is SNHLY and CDR2 is FYNNEI. This CDR3 comprises 15 residues. J was trimmed by 4 bases and V by 3 bases; bases with no gene match: 2. As DNA, the CDR3 is TGTGCCAGCAGTGATGGGACTAGCGGGAGTTACGAGCAGTACTTC. Protein product: CASSDGTSGSYEQYF.

V usage is TRBV28 and J usage is TRBJ2-2; D might be TRBD2 (6 bases). Trimming took off 5 bases at V and 2 bases at J, with 12 bases between the two ends. The length of the CDR3 is 15 residues. Germline assignment: CDR1 MDHEN and CDR2 SYDVKM. The CDR3 DNA reads as TGTGCCAGCAGTATCGGACTAATAAACACCGGGGAGCTGTTTTTT. This sequence encodes CASSIGLINTGELFF. Full variable domain (remainder filled in from reference TRBV28 and TRBJ2-2): DVKVTQSSRYLVKRTGEKVFLECVQDMDHENMFWYRQDPGLGLRLIYFSYDVKMKEKGDIPEGYSVSREKKERFSLILESASTNQTSMYLCASSIGLINTGELFFGEGSRLTVL.

J is TRBJ1-5 and V is TRBV5-1, with 7 bases matching TRBD1. V shed 3 bases and J 7 bases; nucleotides not matched to a gene: 4. There are 13 residues in the CDR3. Germline CDR1 and CDR2: SGHRS and YFSETQ. The CDR3 loop reads CASSSGTDQPQHF. The CDR3 DNA sequence: TGCGCCAGCAGCTCCGGGACAGACCAGCCCCAGCATTTT.

This rearrangement joins TRBV27 to TRBJ2-5, with D possibly matching TRBD2 (5 bases). Germline V lookup: CDR1 MNHEY, CDR2 SMNVEV (reference sequence). Trimming took off 7 bases at V and 2 bases at J, with 17 bases between the two ends. This CDR3 is built from 15 residues. The DNA of the CDR3 is TGTGCCAGCACTTTCCAGGCGGGTCTGCAAGAGACCCAGTACTTC. It is translated as CASTFQAGLQETQYF.

This clone was found a few times. This chain uses TRBV6-6 with TRBJ1-5; maybe TRBD1 (6 bases). Trimming shortened V by 6 bases and J by 6 bases, and 18 bases separated the two germline ends. This CDR3 region has 15 residues. Germline CDR1 and CDR2: MNHNY and SVGAGI (reference sequence). CDR3 in DNA: TGTGCCAGCAGCCGCCCCGCAGGGGCTGGTCAGCCCCAGCATTTT. Translated: CASSRPAGAGQPQHF.

In DNA, the CDR3 is TGTGCCAGCAGCCCTCAGGACACTGAAGCTTTCTTT. Translation: CASSPQDTEAFF. This chain links TRBV9 with TRBJ1-1; D unclear. This CDR3 is 12 amino acids long. V lost 4 bases and J lost 3, with 7 bases in between. Per germline, CDR1 SGDLS and CDR2 YYNGEE.

The J gene is TRBJ2-1, the V gene TRBV21-1; TRBD1 is taken as the D call from the table, unchecked against the DNA. TRBV21-1 is marked as a pseudogene. CDR3 length: 16 residues. CDR3 coding DNA: TGTGCCAGCAGCAAAGATGGGACAATGACAAACAATGAGCAGTTCTTC. It is translated as CASSKDGTMTNNEQFF.

This sequence joins TRBV5-5 and TRBJ2-7, with 9 bases fitting TRBD1. CDR1 and CDR2 (germline): SGHKS, YYEKEE (reference sequence). After removal of 5 bases from V and 3 bases from J, the junction contained 3 bases not matched to a gene. The CDR3 loop spans 13 amino acids. The CDR3, as DNA: TGTGCCAGCAGTTGGACAGGGGTCTACGAGCAGTACTTC. Residues: CASSWTGVYEQYF.

The chain uses TRBV18 and TRBJ2-7; 9 nucleotides match TRBD1. Germline CDR1 KGHSH, CDR2 LQKENI. The V and J ends lost 6 bases and 3 bases, in that order; junction bases with no gene match: 6. This CDR3 has 14 amino acids. The CDR3 DNA follows: TGTGCCAGCTCTGCCGGGACAGGGTTCTACGAGCAGTACTTC. As protein: CASSAGTGFYEQYF.

This chain links TRBV5-1 with TRBJ2-3; D is perhaps TRBD1 (5 bases). The V gene's germline CDR1 is SGHRS and CDR2 YFSETQ. V lost 4 bases to trimming and J lost 3 bases, with 12 bases between them. The length of the CDR3 is 14 residues. The CDR3 loop is CASSITPGTDTQYF. The CDR3, as DNA: TGCGCCAGCAGCATTACACCAGGGACAGATACGCAGTATTTT.

This chain connects TRBV2 to TRBJ2-7; TRBD1 aligns across 9 bases. The CDR3 runs to 15 residues. The V gene's germline CDR1 is SNHLY and CDR2 FYNNEI. V dropped 4 bases and J dropped 2; count of bases not matched to a gene: 6. The CDR3 reads CASSGRDREPYEQYF. The CDR3 DNA is TGTGCCAGCAGTGGCCGGGACAGGGAGCCCTACGAGCAGTACTTC.

The rearrangement uses TRBV7-9 and TRBJ2-7; the match to TRBD1 covers 9 bases. The CDR3 has 17 amino acids. Trimming took 5 bases from V and 3 from J; bases not matched to a gene: 14. CDR1 and CDR2 (germline): SEHNR, FQNEAQ (reference sequence). CDR3 bases: TGTGCCAGCAGCGACACATATCGGGGACAGGGTGGCTACGAGCAGTACTTC. Its protein product is CASSDTYRGQGGYEQYF.

The chain joins TRBV19 to TRBJ2-6, with D tentatively TRBD2 (5 bases). Trimming removed 5 bases at V and 0 bases at J, with 8 bases between. CDR1 is LNHDA, CDR2 SQIVND, per germline (reference sequence). This CDR3 has 15 amino acids. The CDR3 region is CASSGGYSGANVLTF. CDR3 nucleotide sequence: TGTGCCAGTAGTGGAGGATACTCTGGGGCCAACGTCCTGACTTTC.